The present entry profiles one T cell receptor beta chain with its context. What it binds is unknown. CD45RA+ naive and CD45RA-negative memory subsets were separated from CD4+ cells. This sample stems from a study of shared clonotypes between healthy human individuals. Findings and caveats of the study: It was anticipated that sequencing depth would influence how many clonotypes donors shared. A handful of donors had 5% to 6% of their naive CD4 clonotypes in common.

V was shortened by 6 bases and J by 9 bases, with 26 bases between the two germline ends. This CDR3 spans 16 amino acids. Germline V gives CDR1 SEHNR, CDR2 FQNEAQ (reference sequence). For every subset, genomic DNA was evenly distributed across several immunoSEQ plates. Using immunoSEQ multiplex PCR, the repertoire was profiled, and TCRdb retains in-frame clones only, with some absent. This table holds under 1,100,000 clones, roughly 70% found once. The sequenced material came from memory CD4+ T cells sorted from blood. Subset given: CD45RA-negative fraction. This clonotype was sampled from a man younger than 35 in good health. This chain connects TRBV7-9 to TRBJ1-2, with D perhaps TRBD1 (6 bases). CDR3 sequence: CASSYPGGSPTFSYTF. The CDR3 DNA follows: TGTGCCAGCAGTTACCCGGGGGGCTCACCAACCTTCAGCTACACCTTC.